The T cell receptor (beta chain) under discussion was sequenced for a study of Tregs in tolerant kidney transplant recipients. This CDR3 comprises 16 residues. CDR1 MNHEY and CDR2 SVGEGT come from the germline V gene. Trimming shortened V by 2 bases and J by 5 bases, and 16 bases separated the two germline ends. To note about this clone: The read gets to within 3 residues of the CDR3 end, and the germline J gene fills in the rest.

Assay: immunoSEQ multiplex PCR; the TCRdb copy retains only in-frame clones and omits some. The sample yields tens of thousands of clones, of which the top ten take up roughly 1.9%. Mixed chimerism was transient after nonmyeloablative marrow transplants from related graft donors. The specimen comprised CD4+ T cells from blood (PBMCs), sampled 24 months after the transplant. This clonotype was sampled from a human patient who received a combined kidney and bone marrow transplant. The graft donor may be the source of some T cells. The chain links TRBV6-2 or TRBV6-3 to TRBJ1-5; D not resolved. The part of the CDR3 DNA that was read is TGTGCCAGCAGTTACCTCGACATAGGGTTTTATCAGCCC. Protein: CASSYLDIGFYQP. The entire CDR3 protein reads CASSYLDIGFYQPQHF.